A selection of T cell receptor beta chains follows, all from one sample in a study of T cells after yellow fever vaccination. TCRdb redid the calling of the 5' RACE reads with MiXCR, one entry per CDR3 protein. The repertoire holds some 260,000 distinct CDR3 sequences, with 5.2% as singletons. This sample comprised CD4+ T cells sorted from PBMCs, obtained on the day of the yellow fever booster vaccination. All receptors derive from a man between 18 and 29 years old who received the YFV17D yellow fever vaccine. Each CDR3 is given with its conserved first and last residue. D genes are given only for firm matches. Expanded clones are given a class, and other clones once, few, many or no size at all.

d_gene	abundance	j_gene	v_gene	CDR3aa	CDR3nt
.	many	TRBJ2-3	TRBV20-1	CSAATDTQYF	TGCAGTGCTGCCACAGATACGCAGTATTTT
TRBD1	few	TRBJ1-4	TRBV6-5	CASSYFSDRATEKLFF	TGTGCCAGCAGTTACTTCTCGGACAGGGCTACTGAAAAACTGTTTTTT
.	few	TRBJ2-7	TRBV18	CASSEGPTLSSYEQYF	TGTGCCAGCTCAGAGGGGCCTACTCTTAGCTCCTACGAGCAGTACTTC
.	.	TRBJ1-5	TRBV18	CASSYSSPSQPQHF	TGTGCCAGCTCCTACTCCTCTCCGAGTCAGCCCCAGCATTTT
.	many	TRBJ1-1	TRBV7-2	CASSPNQGNTEAFF	TGTGCCAGCAGCCCCAACCAGGGGAACACTGAAGCTTTCTTT
TRBD1	.	TRBJ2-5	TRBV10-3	CAISEGQGHVGKTQYF	TGTGCCATCAGTGAGGGACAGGGGCACGTCGGCAAGACCCAGTACTTC
.	many	TRBJ1-5	TRBV7-9	CASSPGNQPQHF	TGTGCCAGCAGCCCAGGGAATCAGCCCCAGCATTTT
TRBD2	.	TRBJ2-1	TRBV29-1	CSVVKRGGLRNEQFF	TGCAGCGTTGTGAAGCGGGGGGGCCTACGCAATGAGCAGTTCTTC
.	many	TRBJ2-1	TRBV21-1	CASSKDNEQFF	TGTGCCAGCAGCAAAGACAATGAGCAGTTCTTC
.	.	TRBJ1-1	TRBV20-1	CSARVPEAFF	TGCAGTGCTAGAGTCCCTGAAGCTTTCTTT
.	.	TRBJ1-2	TRBV5-5	CASSFLSTEDGYTF	TGTGCCAGCAGCTTCCTTTCCACAGAGGATGGCTACACCTTC
TRBD1	.	TRBJ2-1	TRBV18	CASSRRTGSYNEQFF	TGTGCCAGCTCCCGCCGGACAGGCTCCTACAATGAGCAGTTCTTC
.	few	TRBJ2-3	TRBV23-1	CASSSPRPENTDTQYF	TGCGCCAGCAGTTCGCCCAGGCCGGAAAACACAGATACGCAGTATTTT
.	.	TRBJ2-1	TRBV4-1	CASSQAAKVLFF	TGCGCCAGCAGCCAAGCGGCTAAGGTTCTGTTCTTC
.	few	TRBJ2-1	TRBV7-9	CASSSPLAPNSYNEQFF	TGTGCCAGCAGTTCCCCCCTAGCGCCGAACTCCTACAATGAGCAGTTCTTC
.	few	TRBJ1-1	TRBV2	CASQGPDRSWGTEAFF	TGTGCCAGCCAAGGCCCTGACAGGTCTTGGGGCACTGAAGCTTTCTTT
.	.	TRBJ2-5	TRBV2	CASSVSGKTQYF	TGTGCCAGCAGTGTTAGCGGAAAGACCCAGTACTTC
TRBD1	many	TRBJ1-5	TRBV6-5	CASRSRDSRGFSSNQPQHF	TGTGCCAGCAGGTCCCGGGACAGCCGTGGATTTTCCAGCAATCAGCCCCAGCATTTT
.	many	TRBJ1-1	TRBV25-1	CASSPGTSTLNTEAFF	TGTGCCAGCAGCCCTGGGACGTCGACCCTGAACACTGAAGCTTTCTTT
.	many	TRBJ2-1	TRBV29-1	CSGTGTPSYNEQFF	TGCAGCGGAACCGGGACCCCGTCCTACAATGAGCAGTTCTTC
.	few	TRBJ2-3	TRBV4-3	CASSSHPGTSFFTDTQYF	TGCGCCAGCAGCTCCCACCCCGGGACCTCCTTCTTCACAGATACGCAGTATTTT
TRBD1	many	TRBJ2-7	TRBV12-3/TRBV12-4	CASSFRQTGTGGFYEQYF	TGTGCCAGCAGTTTCCGGCAAACCGGGACAGGGGGCTTCTACGAGCAGTACTTC
.	many	TRBJ1-5	TRBV6-2/TRBV6-3	CASSRDINYSNQPQHF	TGTGCCAGCAGTCGGGACATCAACTATAGCAATCAGCCCCAGCATTTT
.	few	TRBJ1-4	TRBV6-2/TRBV6-3	CASSQLRPGRGHEKLFF	TGTGCCAGCAGTCAACTCCGACCGGGACGCGGACATGAAAAACTGTTTTTT
TRBD1	many	TRBJ2-3	TRBV29-1	CSAAGQGIGTDTQYF	TGCAGCGCCGCGGGACAGGGCATCGGCACAGATACGCAGTATTTT